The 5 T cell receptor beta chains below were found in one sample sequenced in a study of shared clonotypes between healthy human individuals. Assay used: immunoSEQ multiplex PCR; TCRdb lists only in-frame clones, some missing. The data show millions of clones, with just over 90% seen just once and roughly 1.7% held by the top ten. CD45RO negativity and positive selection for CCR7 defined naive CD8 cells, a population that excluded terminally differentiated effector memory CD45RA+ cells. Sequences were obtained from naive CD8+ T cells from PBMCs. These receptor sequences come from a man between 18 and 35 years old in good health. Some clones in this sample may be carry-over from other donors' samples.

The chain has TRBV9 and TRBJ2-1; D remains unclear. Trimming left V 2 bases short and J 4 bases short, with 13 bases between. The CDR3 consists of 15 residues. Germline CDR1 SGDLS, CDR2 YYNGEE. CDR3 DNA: TGTGCCAGCAGCGTTACTCCCGGGCAGTACAATGAGCAGTTCTTC. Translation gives CASSVTPGQYNEQFF.

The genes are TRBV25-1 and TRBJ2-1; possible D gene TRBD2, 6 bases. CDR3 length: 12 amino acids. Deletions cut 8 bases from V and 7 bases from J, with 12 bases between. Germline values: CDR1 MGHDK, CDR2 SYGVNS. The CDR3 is CASGGLGNEQFF. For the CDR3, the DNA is TGTGCCAGCGGGGGGTTAGGGAATGAGCAGTTCTTC.

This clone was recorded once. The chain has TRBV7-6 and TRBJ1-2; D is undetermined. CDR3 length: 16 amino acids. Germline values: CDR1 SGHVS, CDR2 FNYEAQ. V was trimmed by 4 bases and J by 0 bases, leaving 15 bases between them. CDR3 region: CASSSAGRATNYGYTF. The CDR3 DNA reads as TGTGCCAGCAGCTCCGCGGGCCGGGCCACTAACTATGGCTACACCTTC.

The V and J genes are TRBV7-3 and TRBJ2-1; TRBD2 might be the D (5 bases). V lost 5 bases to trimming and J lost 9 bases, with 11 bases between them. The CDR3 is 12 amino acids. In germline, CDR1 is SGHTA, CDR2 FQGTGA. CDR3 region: CASSLPRGEQFF. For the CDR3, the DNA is TGTGCCAGCAGCCTCCCACGGGGTGAGCAGTTCTTC.

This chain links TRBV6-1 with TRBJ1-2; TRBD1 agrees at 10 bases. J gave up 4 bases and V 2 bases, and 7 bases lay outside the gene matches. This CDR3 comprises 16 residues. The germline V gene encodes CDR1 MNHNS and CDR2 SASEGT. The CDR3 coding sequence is TGTGCCAGCAGTGAAAGGTTTGGGACAGGGGCCTATGGCTACACCTTC. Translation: CASSERFGTGAYGYTF.